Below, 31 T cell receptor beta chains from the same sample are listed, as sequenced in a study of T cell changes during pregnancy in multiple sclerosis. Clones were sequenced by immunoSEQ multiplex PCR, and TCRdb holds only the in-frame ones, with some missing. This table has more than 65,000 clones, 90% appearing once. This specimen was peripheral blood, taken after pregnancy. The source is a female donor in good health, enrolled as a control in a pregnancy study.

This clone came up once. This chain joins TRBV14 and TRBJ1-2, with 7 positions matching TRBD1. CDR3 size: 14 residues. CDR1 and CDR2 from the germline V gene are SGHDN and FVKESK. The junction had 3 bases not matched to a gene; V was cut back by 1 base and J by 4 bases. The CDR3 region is CASSQVDRAYGYTF. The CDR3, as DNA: TGTGCCAGCAGCCAAGTCGACAGGGCCTATGGCTACACCTTC.

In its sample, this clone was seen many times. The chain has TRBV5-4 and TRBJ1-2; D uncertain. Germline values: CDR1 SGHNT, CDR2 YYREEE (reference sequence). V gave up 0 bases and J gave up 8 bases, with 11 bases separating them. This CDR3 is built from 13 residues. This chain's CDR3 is CASSLVTRQGYTF. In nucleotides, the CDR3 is TGTGCCAGCAGCTTGGTTACTAGGCAGGGCTACACCTTC. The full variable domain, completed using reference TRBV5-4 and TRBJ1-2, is ETGVTQSPTHLIKTRGQQVTLRCSSQSGHNTVSWYQQALGQGPQFIFQYYREEENGRGNFPPRFSGLQFPNYSSELNVNALELDDSALYLCASSLVTRQGYTFGSGTRLTVV.

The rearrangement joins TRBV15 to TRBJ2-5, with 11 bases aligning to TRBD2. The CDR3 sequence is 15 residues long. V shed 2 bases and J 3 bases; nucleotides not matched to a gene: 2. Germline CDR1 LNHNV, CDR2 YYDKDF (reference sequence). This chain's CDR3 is CATSRPLAGEETQYF. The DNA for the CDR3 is TGTGCCACCAGCAGACCACTAGCGGGAGAAGAGACCCAGTACTTC.

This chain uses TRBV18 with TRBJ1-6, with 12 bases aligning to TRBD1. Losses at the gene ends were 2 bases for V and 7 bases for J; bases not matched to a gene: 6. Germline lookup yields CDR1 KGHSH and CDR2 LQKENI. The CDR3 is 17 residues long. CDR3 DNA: TGTGCCAGCTCACCAAGGGGACAGGGGGCTGAGAATTCACCCCTCCACTTT. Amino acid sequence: CASSPRGQGAENSPLHF.

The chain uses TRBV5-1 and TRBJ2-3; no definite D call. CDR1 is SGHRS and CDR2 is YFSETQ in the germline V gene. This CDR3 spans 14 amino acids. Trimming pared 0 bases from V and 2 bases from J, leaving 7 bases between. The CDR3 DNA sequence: TGCGCCAGCAGCTTGGGCGCTAACACAGATACGCAGTATTTT. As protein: CASSLGANTDTQYF.

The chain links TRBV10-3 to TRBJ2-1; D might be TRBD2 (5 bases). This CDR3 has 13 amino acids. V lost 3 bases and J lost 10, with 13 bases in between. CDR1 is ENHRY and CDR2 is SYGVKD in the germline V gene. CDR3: CAISDLVTGEQFF. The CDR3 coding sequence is TGTGCCATCAGTGATTTGGTTACGGGAGAGCAGTTCTTC.

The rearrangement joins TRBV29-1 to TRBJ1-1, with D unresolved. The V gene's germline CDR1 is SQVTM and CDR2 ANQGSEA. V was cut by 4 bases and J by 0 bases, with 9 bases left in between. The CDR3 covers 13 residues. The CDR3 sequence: CSVVRGLNTEAFF. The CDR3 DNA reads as TGCAGCGTTGTGAGAGGGCTGAACACTGAAGCTTTCTTT. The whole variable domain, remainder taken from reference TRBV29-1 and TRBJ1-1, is SAVISQKPSRDICQRGTSLTIQCQVDSQVTMMFWYRQQPGQSLTLIATANQGSEATYESGFVIDKFPISRPNLTFSTLTVSNMSPEDSSIYLCSVVRGLNTEAFFGQGTRLTVV.

This CDR3 is CSASSGDTEAFF. The DNA for the CDR3 is TGCAGCGCCTCGTCCGGGGACACTGAAGCTTTCTTT. This chain uses TRBV29-1 with TRBJ1-1, with D unresolved. CDR1 is SQVTM and CDR2 is ANQGSEA in the germline V gene. The CDR3 extends over 12 amino acids. With 7 bases removed from V and 3 bases from J, the gap between germline ends came to 12 bases.

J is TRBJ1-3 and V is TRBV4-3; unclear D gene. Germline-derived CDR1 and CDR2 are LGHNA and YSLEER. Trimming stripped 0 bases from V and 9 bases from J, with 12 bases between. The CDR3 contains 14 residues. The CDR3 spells CASSQESSEGTIYF. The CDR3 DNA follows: TGCGCCAGCAGCCAAGAAAGTTCCGAGGGCACCATATATTTT.

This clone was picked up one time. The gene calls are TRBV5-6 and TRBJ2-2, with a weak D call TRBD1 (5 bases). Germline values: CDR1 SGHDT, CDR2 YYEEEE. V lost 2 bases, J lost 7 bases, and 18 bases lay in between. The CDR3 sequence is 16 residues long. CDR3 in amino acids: CASSFPDLIGDGELFF. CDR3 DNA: TGTGCCAGCAGCTTCCCCGATCTTATAGGGGACGGGGAGCTGTTTTTT.

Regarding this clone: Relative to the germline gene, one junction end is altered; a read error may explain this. The DNA of the CDR3 is TGTGCTAGCAGCTTATCACCCAGGGTCCCGGAGGGTGAGCAGTTCTTC. Translating it yields CASSLSPRVPEGEQFF. This rearrangement joins TRBV7-7 to TRBJ2-1; D possibly corresponds to TRBD2 (6 bases). CDR1 is SSHAT and CDR2 is FNYEAQ in the germline V gene (reference sequence). The CDR3 contains 16 residues.

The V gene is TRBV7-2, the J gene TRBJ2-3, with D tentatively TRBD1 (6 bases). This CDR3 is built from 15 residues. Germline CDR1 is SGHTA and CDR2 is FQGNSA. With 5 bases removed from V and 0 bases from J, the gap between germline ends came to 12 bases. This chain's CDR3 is CASSAGVLSTDTQYF. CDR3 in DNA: TGTGCCAGCAGCGCAGGGGTCCTAAGCACAGATACGCAGTATTTT.

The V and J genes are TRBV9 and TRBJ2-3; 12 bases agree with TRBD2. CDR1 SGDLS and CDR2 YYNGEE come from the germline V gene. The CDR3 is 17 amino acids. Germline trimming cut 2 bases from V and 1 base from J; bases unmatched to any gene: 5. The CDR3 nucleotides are TGTGCCAGCAGCGTTCTAGCGGGAGGGTTTGGCACAGATACGCAGTATTTT. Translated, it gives CASSVLAGGFGTDTQYF.

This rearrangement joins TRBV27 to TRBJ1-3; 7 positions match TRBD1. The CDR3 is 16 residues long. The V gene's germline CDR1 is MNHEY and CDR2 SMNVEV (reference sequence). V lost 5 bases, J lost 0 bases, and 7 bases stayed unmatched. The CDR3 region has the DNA TGTGCCAGCAGTCCACGCACAGGGGCCTCTGGAAACACCATATATTTT. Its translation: CASSPRTGASGNTIYF.

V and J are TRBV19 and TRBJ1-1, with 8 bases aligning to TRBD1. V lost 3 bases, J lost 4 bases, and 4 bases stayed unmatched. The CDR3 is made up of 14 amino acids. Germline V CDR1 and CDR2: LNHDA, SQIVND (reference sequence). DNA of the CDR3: TGTGCCAGTAGTATCGGACAGGGAATCACTGAAGCTTTCTTT. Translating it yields CASSIGQGITEAFF.

CDR3 nucleotide sequence: TGTGCCAGCAGCGCTCGACAGGGGGTGGGGTATTCGGACACCGGGGAGCTGTTTTTT. Encoded protein: CASSARQGVGYSDTGELFF. The rearrangement uses TRBV7-6 and TRBJ2-2; TRBD1 agrees at 9 bases. V trimming: 5 bases; J trimming: 3 bases; junction bases outside the gene matches: 16. Germline V lookup: CDR1 SGHVS, CDR2 FNYEAQ. The CDR3 length is 19 residues.

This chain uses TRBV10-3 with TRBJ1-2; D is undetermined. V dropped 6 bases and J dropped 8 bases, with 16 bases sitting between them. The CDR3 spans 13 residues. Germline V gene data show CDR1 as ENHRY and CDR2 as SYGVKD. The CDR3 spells CAISPDGGGGYTF. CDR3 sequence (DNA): TGTGCCATCAGCCCGGACGGAGGAGGGGGCTACACCTTC.

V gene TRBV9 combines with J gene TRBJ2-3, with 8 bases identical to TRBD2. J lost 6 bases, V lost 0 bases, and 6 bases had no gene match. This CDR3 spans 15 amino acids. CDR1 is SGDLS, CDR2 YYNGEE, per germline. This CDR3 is CASSVGGGGPDTQYF. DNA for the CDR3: TGTGCCAGCAGCGTAGGCGGCGGGGGGCCCGATACGCAGTATTTT.

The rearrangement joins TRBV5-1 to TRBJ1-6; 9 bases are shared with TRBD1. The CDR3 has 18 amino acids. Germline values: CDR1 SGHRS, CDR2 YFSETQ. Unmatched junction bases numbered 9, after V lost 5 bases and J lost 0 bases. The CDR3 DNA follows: TGCGCCAGCAGACGGGGAGACAGGGGGAGCTCCTATAATTCACCCCTCCACTTT. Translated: CASRRGDRGSSYNSPLHF.

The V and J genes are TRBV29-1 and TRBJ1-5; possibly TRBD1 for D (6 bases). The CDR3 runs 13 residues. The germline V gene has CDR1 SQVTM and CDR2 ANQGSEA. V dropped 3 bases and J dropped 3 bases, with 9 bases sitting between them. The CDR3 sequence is CSVDQGPNQPQHF. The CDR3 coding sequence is TGCAGCGTTGATCAGGGGCCCAATCAGCCCCAGCATTTT.

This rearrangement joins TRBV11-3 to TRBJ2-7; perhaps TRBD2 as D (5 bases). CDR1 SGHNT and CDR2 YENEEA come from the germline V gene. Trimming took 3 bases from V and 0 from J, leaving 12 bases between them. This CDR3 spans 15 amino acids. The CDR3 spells CASSLGGGSSYEQYF. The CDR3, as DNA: TGTGCCAGCAGCTTGGGCGGAGGTAGCTCCTACGAGCAGTACTTC.

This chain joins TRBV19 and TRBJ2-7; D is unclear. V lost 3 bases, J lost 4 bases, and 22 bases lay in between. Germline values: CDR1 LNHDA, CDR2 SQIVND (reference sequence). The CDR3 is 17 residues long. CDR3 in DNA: TGTGCCAGTAGTATCTCTAGTTCAGCTCCCCTGAGGTACGAGCAGTACTTC. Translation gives CASSISSSAPLRYEQYF. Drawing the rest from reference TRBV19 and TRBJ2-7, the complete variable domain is DGGITQSPKYLFRKEGQNVTLSCEQNLNHDAMYWYRQDPGQGLRLIYYSQIVNDFQKGDIAEGYSVSREKKESFPLTVTSAQKNPTAFYLCASSISSSAPLRYEQYFGPGTRLTVT.

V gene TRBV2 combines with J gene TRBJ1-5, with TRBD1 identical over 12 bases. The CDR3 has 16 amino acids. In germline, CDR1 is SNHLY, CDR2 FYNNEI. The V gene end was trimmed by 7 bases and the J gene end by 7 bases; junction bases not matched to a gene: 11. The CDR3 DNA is TGTGCCAGCACCCTCGGGGACAGGGGGCCAGGACAGCCCCAGCATTTT. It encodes CASTLGDRGPGQPQHF.

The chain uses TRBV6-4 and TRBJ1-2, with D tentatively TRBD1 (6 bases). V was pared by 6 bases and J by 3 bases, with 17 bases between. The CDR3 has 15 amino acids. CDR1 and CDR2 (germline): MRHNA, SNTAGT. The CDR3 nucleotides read TGTGCCAGCAGCCCAGGACAGCCCCGGTACTATGGCTACACCTTC. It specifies CASSPGQPRYYGYTF.

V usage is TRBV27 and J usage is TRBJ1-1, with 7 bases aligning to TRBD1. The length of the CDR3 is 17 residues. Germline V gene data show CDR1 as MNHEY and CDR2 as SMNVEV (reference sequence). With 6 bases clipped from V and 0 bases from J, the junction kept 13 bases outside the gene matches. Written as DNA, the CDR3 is TGTGCCAGCAGGCCAATCCGGGACAGCCTCATGAACACTGAAGCTTTCTTT. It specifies CASRPIRDSLMNTEAFF.

CDR3 sequence reads: CASGWTSGRAGNEQFF. The CDR3 DNA sequence: TGTGCCAGCGGGTGGACTAGCGGGAGGGCGGGCAATGAGCAGTTCTTC. The genes are TRBV6-6 and TRBJ2-1; 15 bases are shared with TRBD2. Germline assignment: CDR1 MNHNY and CDR2 SVGAGI (reference sequence). CDR3 length: 16 residues. V lost 8 bases to trimming and J lost 6 bases; unmatched junction nucleotides: 8.

CDR3 protein: CASSRDRVTNEKLFF. The CDR3 DNA sequence: TGTGCCAGCAGCAGAGACAGGGTAACTAATGAAAAACTGTTTTTT. The chain recombines TRBV5-4 with TRBJ1-4, with 7 bases fitting TRBD1. V lost 4 bases, J lost 1 base, and 4 bases stayed unmatched. The germline V gene has CDR1 SGHNT and CDR2 YYREEE (reference sequence). The CDR3 spans 15 residues.

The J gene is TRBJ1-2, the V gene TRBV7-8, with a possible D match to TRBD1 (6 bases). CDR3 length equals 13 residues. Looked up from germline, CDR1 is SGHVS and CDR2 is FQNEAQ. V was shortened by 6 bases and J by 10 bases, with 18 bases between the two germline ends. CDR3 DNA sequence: TGTGCCAGCAGTTTTGGTGCAGGGGTAGTCTACACCTTC. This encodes CASSFGAGVVYTF.

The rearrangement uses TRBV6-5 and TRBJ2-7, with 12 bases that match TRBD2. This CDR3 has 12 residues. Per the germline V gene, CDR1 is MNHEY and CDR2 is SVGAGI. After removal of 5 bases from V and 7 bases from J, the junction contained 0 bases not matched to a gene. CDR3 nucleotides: TGTGCCAGCAGTGGACTAGCGGGAGAGCAGTACTTC. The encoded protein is CASSGLAGEQYF.

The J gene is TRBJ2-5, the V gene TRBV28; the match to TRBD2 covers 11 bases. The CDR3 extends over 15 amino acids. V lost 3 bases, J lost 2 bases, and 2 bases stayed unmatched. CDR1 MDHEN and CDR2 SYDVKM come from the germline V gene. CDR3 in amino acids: CASSFLAGGQETQYF. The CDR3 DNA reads TGTGCCAGCAGTTTTCTAGCGGGGGGACAAGAGACCCAGTACTTC.

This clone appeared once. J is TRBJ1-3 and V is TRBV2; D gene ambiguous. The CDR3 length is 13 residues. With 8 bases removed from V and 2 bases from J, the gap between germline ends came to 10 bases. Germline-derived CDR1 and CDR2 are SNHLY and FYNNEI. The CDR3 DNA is TGTGCCAGCGTAAGGACTGCTGGAAACACCATATATTTT. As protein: CASVRTAGNTIYF.